The source of this T cell receptor (beta chain) is a study of blood T cell repertoires in COVID-19. Study-level background: Samples taken during acute and convalescent COVID-19 were collected in the United States, Italy and Spain. The analysed material was cDNA or gDNA that came from T cells, B-cell-depleted T cells, or PBMCs.

Original data processing: Reference gene primers were amplified, and this amplification served to estimate nucleated cell counts. Some clones are missing from TCRdb's copy, which holds only in-frame ones; the method was immunoSEQ multiplex PCR. V, J and clone size are those of that table, while D and trimming were read from the DNA. This table has more than 20,000 clones, around 88% appearing once. The sequenced sample was peripheral blood. The sequence came from a human donor with active COVID-19. The donor label of this sample is uncertain.

The CDR3 nucleotides are TGTGCCAGCAGCTTGGAGCGGGACAATGAGCAGTTCTTC. This gives the protein CASSLERDNEQFF. The chain carries TRBV13 and TRBJ2-1; tentatively, D is TRBD2 (6 bases). The CDR3 runs to 13 residues. V shed 3 bases and J shed 5 bases, with 8 bases lying between them. The germline gives CDR1 PRHDT, CDR2 FYEKMQ (reference sequence).